This T cell receptor (beta chain) was profiled in a study of cytomegalovirus exposure and HLA in healthy donors. The study, taken as a whole, reports: A list of approximately 160 TCR beta chains associated with cytomegalovirus was given. Analysis performed later showed TCR beta chains linked to HLA being more clonally expanded than equally common others. A later look showed TCR association rates differing by HLA locus, highest for DRB1 and lowest for HLA-C.

This CDR3 has 16 residues. Deletions cut 2 bases from V and 0 bases from J, with 10 bases between. Germline V CDR1 and CDR2: SEHNR, FQNEAQ (reference sequence). The PCR had 60 Vbeta and 13 Jbeta primers. Produced via immunoSEQ multiplex PCR; TCRdb's table is partial and in-frame only. The sample has roughly 110,000 clones; roughly 70% are singletons. Points on this clone: Its specificity is not known.

The gene calls are TRBV7-9 and TRBJ2-2; D is unresolved. This receptor was obtained from a woman between 40 and 50 years old in good health and CMV-seropositive. Material: PBMCs. CDR3 sequence (DNA): TGTGCCAGCAGCTTAAAACTACCTACGAACACCGGGGAGCTGTTTTTT. Translated: CASSLKLPTNTGELFF.